The source of this TCR beta chain is a study of metastatic and nonmetastatic thyroid tumors. Note on this clone: As yet, its antigen is unknown.

Study outcomes and limitations: Reports indicated that malignant thyroid tumors showed significantly higher TCR beta diversity than benign nodules did, in blood and tumor.

Between the trimmed V and J ends, which lost 6 bases and 7 bases, there was a span of 15 bases. This CDR3 comprises 14 residues. In germline, CDR1 is MNHNS, CDR2 SASEGT. Using MiXCR, TCRdb re-called clones from the PCR reads. The data contain 60,000 or so clones, about 3.8% of them singletons. All patients reached thyroid surgery having received no treatment beforehand. J is TRBJ2-2 and V is TRBV6-1; D possibly corresponds to TRBD2 (6 bases). Sequencing was done on a sample of blood. This sequence was found in a female donor with papillary thyroid cancer or a benign thyroid nodule (not recorded which). Some clones in this sample may be carry-over from other donors' samples. CDR3 in DNA: TGTGCCAGCAGGATCGAGGTGGGGGGCGGGGAGCTGTTTTTT. Residues: CASRIEVGGGELFF.